Listed below are T cell receptor beta chains from one sample, sequenced in a study of cytomegalovirus exposure and HLA in healthy donors. Profiled with immunoSEQ multiplex PCR; TCRdb holds only in-frame clones, not every one. The sample shows 200,000 or so clones, 84% of them seen only once. The material sequenced was PBMCs. The receptors come from a boy younger than 18 in good health and CMV-seronegative. Both conserved end residues are part of each CDR3. Fields, in order: D gene, J gene, clone size, V gene, CDR3 DNA, CDR3 protein. The D gene is left open where the match is weak. The listing skips clone size in some rows; elsewhere it reads once, few, many or a size class.

NA TRBJ1-6 NA TRBV6-5 TGTGCCAGCACTGTTGAGGGACTTAATTCACCCCTCCACTTT CASTVEGLNSPLHF
TRBD2 TRBJ2-7 NA TRBV7-9 TGTGCCAGCAGCTTAGAGCGGGAGGGGGTCTACGAGCAGTACTTC CASSLEREGVYEQYF
NA TRBJ1-1 NA TRBV4-3 TGCGCCAGCAGCCGATACAGGGAGTACACTGAAGCTTTCTTT CASSRYREYTEAFF
NA TRBJ1-1 NA TRBV7-2 TGTGCCAGCAGCTTATTACAGGGATGGTCCATGAACACTGAAGCTTTCTTT CASSLLQGWSMNTEAFF
NA TRBJ2-7 NA TRBV10-3 TGTGCCATCAGTGCGTCCCCTAAGGGGAACTACGAGCAGTACTTC CAISASPKGNYEQYF
TRBD2 TRBJ2-3 NA TRBV7-6 TGTGCCAGCAGCTTGAGCGGGGGTTCCACAGATACGCAGTATTTT CASSLSGGSTDTQYF
NA TRBJ2-7 few TRBV18 TGTGCCAGCTCCCCTGACAGTGATTACGAGCAGTACTTC CASSPDSDYEQYF
NA TRBJ2-7 NA TRBV5-1 TGCGCCAGCAGCTTGTGGTCCGGCGAGCAGTACTTC CASSLWSGEQYF
TRBD1 TRBJ1-2 NA TRBV25-1 TGTGCCAGCAGTGAGGTGGGACAGCACTATGGCTACACCTTC CASSEVGQHYGYTF
TRBD2 TRBJ2-7 NA TRBV28 TGTGCCAGCAGTTTGAGCGGGAGTGGGTACGAGCAGTACTTC CASSLSGSGYEQYF
NA TRBJ1-1 NA TRBV28 TGTGCCAGCAGGCAGCTTCGGGACACTGAAGCTTTCTTT CASRQLRDTEAFF
TRBD1 TRBJ1-2 few TRBV6-1 TGTGCCAGCAGTGAGGACAGGGATCGGGGCTACACCTTC CASSEDRDRGYTF